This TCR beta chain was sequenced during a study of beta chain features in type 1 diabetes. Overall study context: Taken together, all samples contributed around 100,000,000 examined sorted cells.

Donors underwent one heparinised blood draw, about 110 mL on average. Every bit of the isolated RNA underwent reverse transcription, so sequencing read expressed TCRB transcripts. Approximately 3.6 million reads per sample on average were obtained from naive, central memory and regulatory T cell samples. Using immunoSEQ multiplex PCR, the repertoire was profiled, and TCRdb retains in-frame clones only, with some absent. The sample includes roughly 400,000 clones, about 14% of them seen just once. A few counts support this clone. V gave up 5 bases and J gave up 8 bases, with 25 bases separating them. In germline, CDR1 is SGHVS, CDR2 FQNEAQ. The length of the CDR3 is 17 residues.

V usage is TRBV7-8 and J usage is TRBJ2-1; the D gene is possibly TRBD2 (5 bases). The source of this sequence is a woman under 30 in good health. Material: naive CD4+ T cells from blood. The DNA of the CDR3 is TGTGCCAGCAGCCGAAGCCTCCTACTAGGATCTGCGGATGAGCAGTTCTTC. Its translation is CASSRSLLLGSADEQFF.